This is a list of T cell receptor beta chains from one sample in a study of identical twins. TCRdb ran MiXCR on the 5' RACE reads and lists one entry per CDR3 protein. The table has fewer than 650,000 distinct CDR3 sequences, about 7% seen once. These sequences were also reported in another study, on yellow fever vaccine responses in identical twins.

Material: PBMCs. These TCRs come from a woman aged 18-29 years in good health. Both conserved end residues are part of each CDR3. The order of the fields is J gene, D gene, clone size, V gene, CDR3 DNA, CDR3 protein. A D gene is named only where the DNA matches it firmly. A row's size may be missing; if present it is once, few, many or a size class.

J gene: TRBJ2-1
D gene: TRBD2
clone size: many
V gene: TRBV12-3/TRBV12-4
CDR3 DNA: TGTGCCAGCAGCTCTGGACTAGCGGCGTACAATGAGCAGTTCTTC
CDR3 protein: CASSSGLAAYNEQFF

J gene: TRBJ1-3
D gene: .
clone size: .
V gene: TRBV5-5
CDR3 DNA: TGTGCCAGCAGCTTGGAGGTTTTTGGAAACACCATATATTTT
CDR3 protein: CASSLEVFGNTIYF

J gene: TRBJ2-1
D gene: .
clone size: few
V gene: TRBV3-1
CDR3 DNA: TGTGCCAGCACTCGGGACACCAATGAGCAGTTCTTC
CDR3 protein: CASTRDTNEQFF

J gene: TRBJ2-7
D gene: .
clone size: .
V gene: TRBV12-3/TRBV12-4
CDR3 DNA: TGTGCCACTACACCCCGCTGGGGAGATCCTTCCTACGAGCAGTACTTC
CDR3 protein: CATTPRWGDPSYEQYF

J gene: TRBJ2-5
D gene: TRBD2
clone size: .
V gene: TRBV20-1
CDR3 DNA: TGCAGTGCTAGAGTCCTAGCGGGGGTCCAAGAGACCCAGTACTTC
CDR3 protein: CSARVLAGVQETQYF

J gene: TRBJ2-2
D gene: .
clone size: .
V gene: TRBV5-1
CDR3 DNA: TGCGCCAGCAACCCACTAGGACAAGCGAACACCGGGGAGCTGTTTTTT
CDR3 protein: CASNPLGQANTGELFF

J gene: TRBJ2-5
D gene: TRBD2
clone size: .
V gene: TRBV11-2
CDR3 DNA: TGTGCCAGCACCGGGTGGACTAGCGGGGGGGTAGAGACCCAGTACTTC
CDR3 protein: CASTGWTSGGVETQYF

J gene: TRBJ2-1
D gene: TRBD2
clone size: few
V gene: TRBV11-2
CDR3 DNA: TGTGCCAGCAGCACCCGCGGGGGGCCCTCCTACAATGAGCAGTTCTTC
CDR3 protein: CASSTRGGPSYNEQFF

J gene: TRBJ2-5
D gene: TRBD2
clone size: .
V gene: TRBV12-3/TRBV12-4
CDR3 DNA: TGTGCCAGCAGTTCCCGGGGAGGACTAGCGGGAGTTGGGAAGACCCAGTACTTC
CDR3 protein: CASSSRGGLAGVGKTQYF

J gene: TRBJ2-3
D gene: .
clone size: many
V gene: TRBV10-3
CDR3 DNA: TGTGCCATCAGTGGGGGCACCCCTGGGGGCACAGATACGCAGTATTTT
CDR3 protein: CAISGGTPGGTDTQYF

J gene: TRBJ2-7
D gene: .
clone size: .
V gene: TRBV28
CDR3 DNA: TGTGCCAGCAGTTTTCCCCCCTACGAGCAGTACTTC
CDR3 protein: CASSFPPYEQYF

J gene: TRBJ2-5
D gene: TRBD2
clone size: few
V gene: TRBV2
CDR3 DNA: TGTGCCAGCAGTGCTCTAGCGGGATTTCAAGAGACCCAGTACTTC
CDR3 protein: CASSALAGFQETQYF

J gene: TRBJ2-1
D gene: TRBD2
clone size: many
V gene: TRBV28
CDR3 DNA: TGTGCCAGCAGTTTCAGTCCCCTTCAGCGGGAGCACTCCTACAATGAGCAGTTCTTC
CDR3 protein: CASSFSPLQREHSYNEQFF

J gene: TRBJ2-1
D gene: .
clone size: .
V gene: TRBV2
CDR3 DNA: TGTGCCAGCAGTGTTGATCCCCACTACAATGAGCAGTTCTTC
CDR3 protein: CASSVDPHYNEQFF

J gene: TRBJ2-7
D gene: TRBD1
clone size: .
V gene: TRBV3-1
CDR3 DNA: TGTGCCAGCAGCCAAGCCGGGACAGGGGACTACCTCTCCTACGAGCAGTACTTC
CDR3 protein: CASSQAGTGDYLSYEQYF

J gene: TRBJ2-5
D gene: TRBD1
clone size: many
V gene: TRBV28
CDR3 DNA: TGTGCCAGCAGTAGAGGGACAGTTCAAGAGACCCAGTACTTC
CDR3 protein: CASSRGTVQETQYF

J gene: TRBJ2-1
D gene: TRBD2
clone size: few
V gene: TRBV5-1
CDR3 DNA: TGCGCCAGCAGCCCCCCGACTAGCGGGTGGCCCCCCGATGAGCAGTTCTTC
CDR3 protein: CASSPPTSGWPPDEQFF

J gene: TRBJ1-5
D gene: TRBD1
clone size: once
V gene: TRBV24-1
CDR3 DNA: TGTGCCACCAGTGATTCGGGGGGACAGCTCAATCAGCCCCAGCATTTT
CDR3 protein: CATSDSGGQLNQPQHF

J gene: TRBJ2-7
D gene: .
clone size: few
V gene: TRBV4-2
CDR3 DNA: TGTGCCAGCAGCCAAGGCCTTGGTGGCAGGGCCACCTACGAGCAGTACTTC
CDR3 protein: CASSQGLGGRATYEQYF

J gene: TRBJ2-3
D gene: .
clone size: .
V gene: TRBV27
CDR3 DNA: TGTACCAGCAGGAAACAGAGAGGTAGCACAGATACGCAGTATTTT
CDR3 protein: CTSRKQRGSTDTQYF

J gene: TRBJ2-1
D gene: TRBD2
clone size: .
V gene: TRBV5-6
CDR3 DNA: TGTGCCAGCAGCGTCGGACTAGCGGGAGGTGAGCAGTTCTTC
CDR3 protein: CASSVGLAGGEQFF

J gene: TRBJ2-1
D gene: TRBD2
clone size: .
V gene: TRBV4-1
CDR3 DNA: TGCGCCAGCAGCCAAGCATTCCTAGCGGGGCCCGTGGGGGAGCAGTTCTTC
CDR3 protein: CASSQAFLAGPVGEQFF

J gene: TRBJ1-1
D gene: .
clone size: many
V gene: TRBV12-3/TRBV12-4
CDR3 DNA: .
CDR3 protein: CASVFSGPGDGAFF

J gene: TRBJ2-2
D gene: .
clone size: many
V gene: TRBV5-1
CDR3 DNA: TGCGCCAGCAGGCAGCCGGGAGCCTCCACGGGGGAGCTGTTTTTT
CDR3 protein: CASRQPGASTGELFF

J gene: TRBJ1-3
D gene: .
clone size: .
V gene: TRBV20-1
CDR3 DNA: TGCAGTGCCACTGGAGGGGGACGAAACACCATATATTTT
CDR3 protein: CSATGGGRNTIYF

J gene: TRBJ1-1
D gene: .
clone size: .
V gene: TRBV12-3/TRBV12-4
CDR3 DNA: TGTGCCAGCAGTTTAAGTGGGACACCGAACACTGAAGCTTTCTTT
CDR3 protein: CASSLSGTPNTEAFF

J gene: TRBJ1-4
D gene: .
clone size: many
V gene: TRBV29-1
CDR3 DNA: TGCAGCGTTGAATACGGGTCTAATGAAAAACTGTTTTTT
CDR3 protein: CSVEYGSNEKLFF

J gene: TRBJ2-5
D gene: .
clone size: many
V gene: TRBV19
CDR3 DNA: TGTGCCAGTAGTACCCAGGGACAAGAGACCCAGTACTTC
CDR3 protein: CASSTQGQETQYF

J gene: TRBJ2-7
D gene: .
clone size: few
V gene: TRBV14
CDR3 DNA: TGTGCCAGCAGCCAAGCTTTGGCGGGCAGGGACGAGCAGTACTTC
CDR3 protein: CASSQALAGRDEQYF

J gene: TRBJ2-1
D gene: .
clone size: many
V gene: TRBV5-1
CDR3 DNA: TGCGCCAGCGCTCAAAATAACAATGAGCAGTTCTTC
CDR3 protein: CASAQNNNEQFF

J gene: TRBJ2-5
D gene: .
clone size: .
V gene: TRBV18
CDR3 DNA: TGTGCCAGCTCACCAAGTAACATCCCCCAAGAGACCCAGTACTTC
CDR3 protein: CASSPSNIPQETQYF

J gene: TRBJ1-6
D gene: .
clone size: many
V gene: TRBV12-3/TRBV12-4
CDR3 DNA: TGTGCCAGCGGGGGCAGGAGCAATTCACCCCTCCACTTT
CDR3 protein: CASGGRSNSPLHF

J gene: TRBJ2-7
D gene: .
clone size: few
V gene: TRBV6-5
CDR3 DNA: TGTGCCAGCAGTTCCCCGAGTGAGAGACTAGTGACGTTC
CDR3 protein: CASSSPSERLVTF

J gene: TRBJ2-4
D gene: .
clone size: .
V gene: TRBV28
CDR3 DNA: TGTGCCAGCAGGCCTGAACACCTCTCAGCCAAAAACATTCAGTACTTC
CDR3 protein: CASRPEHLSAKNIQYF

J gene: TRBJ2-1
D gene: TRBD2
clone size: .
V gene: TRBV3-1
CDR3 DNA: TGTGCCCTCTGTACAACCACTAGCGGGGGGCCCTTTTACAATGAGCAGTTCTTC
CDR3 protein: CALCTTTSGGPFYNEQFF

J gene: TRBJ1-4
D gene: .
clone size: few
V gene: TRBV5-5
CDR3 DNA: TGTGCCAGCAGCTCGGGAGGGGCGGATGAAAAACTGTTTTTT
CDR3 protein: CASSSGGADEKLFF

J gene: TRBJ2-2
D gene: TRBD2
clone size: few
V gene: TRBV12-3/TRBV12-4
CDR3 DNA: TGTGCCAGCAGATCCAGCGGGGCGCCCCTGAGGGCCGGGGAGCTGTTTTTT
CDR3 protein: CASRSSGAPLRAGELFF

J gene: TRBJ2-1
D gene: TRBD1
clone size: .
V gene: TRBV5-1
CDR3 DNA: TGCGCCAGCAGGACCTTGGGACAGTCTCCCAATGAGCAGTTCTTC
CDR3 protein: CASRTLGQSPNEQFF

J gene: TRBJ1-2
D gene: TRBD1
clone size: .
V gene: TRBV7-3
CDR3 DNA: TGTGCCAGCAGCCTGGGACAGGGGGCTGATGGCTACACCTTC
CDR3 protein: CASSLGQGADGYTF

J gene: TRBJ1-6
D gene: .
clone size: .
V gene: TRBV7-9
CDR3 DNA: TGTGCCAGCAGCTTACAGTCACCCCTCCACTTT
CDR3 protein: CASSLQSPLHF

J gene: TRBJ1-3
D gene: .
clone size: .
V gene: TRBV7-2
CDR3 DNA: TGTGCCAGCAGCTTAGTTTTGGGGCAGACTGGAAACACCATATATTTT
CDR3 protein: CASSLVLGQTGNTIYF

J gene: TRBJ2-1
D gene: TRBD2
clone size: many
V gene: TRBV11-1
CDR3 DNA: TGTGCCAGCAGCTTAGCCCGACTAGCGGGCCTCCCGAGCTCCTACAATGAGCAGTTCTTC
CDR3 protein: CASSLARLAGLPSSYNEQFF

J gene: TRBJ1-1
D gene: .
clone size: few
V gene: TRBV25-1
CDR3 DNA: TGTGCCAGCAGTGAATATCTGGGCAACACTGAAGCTTTCTTT
CDR3 protein: CASSEYLGNTEAFF

J gene: TRBJ2-2
D gene: .
clone size: many
V gene: TRBV29-1
CDR3 DNA: TGCAGCGTTGCAGGGCAGACTAACACCGGGGAGCTGTTTTTT
CDR3 protein: CSVAGQTNTGELFF

J gene: TRBJ1-2
D gene: .
clone size: .
V gene: TRBV20-1
CDR3 DNA: TGCAGTGCTCTCCCCTCAGGCGGTAATTATGGCTACACCTTC
CDR3 protein: CSALPSGGNYGYTF

J gene: TRBJ2-2
D gene: TRBD2
clone size: .
V gene: TRBV5-1
CDR3 DNA: TGCGCCAGCAGCTTGGAATGGCTAGCGGGAGTAACCGGGGAGCTGTTTTTT
CDR3 protein: CASSLEWLAGVTGELFF

J gene: TRBJ2-7
D gene: TRBD2
clone size: few
V gene: TRBV20-1
CDR3 DNA: TGCAGTGCTAGCACCGCCTACACAACTAGCGGGAGCTCCTACGAGCAGTACTTC
CDR3 protein: CSASTAYTTSGSSYEQYF

J gene: TRBJ2-2
D gene: .
clone size: many
V gene: TRBV5-1
CDR3 DNA: TGCGCCAGCAGCCTCCGGGCGCTCAAGGCTAGCACCGGGGAGCTGTTTTTT
CDR3 protein: CASSLRALKASTGELFF

J gene: TRBJ2-5
D gene: TRBD2
clone size: few
V gene: TRBV11-3
CDR3 DNA: TGTGCCAGCAGCTTAGATGGGACTAGCGGGAGATCAGAGACCCAGTACTTC
CDR3 protein: CASSLDGTSGRSETQYF

J gene: TRBJ2-3
D gene: TRBD2
clone size: .
V gene: TRBV4-2
CDR3 DNA: TGTGCCAGCAGGGAGGCGGGAGGGGCGATCACAGATACGCAGTATTTT
CDR3 protein: CASREAGGAITDTQYF

J gene: TRBJ2-7
D gene: .
clone size: few
V gene: TRBV12-3/TRBV12-4
CDR3 DNA: TGTGCCAGCAGTTTATGGTTATCGAGGGATAGCTCCTACGAGCAGTACTTC
CDR3 protein: CASSLWLSRDSSYEQYF

J gene: TRBJ2-3
D gene: TRBD1
clone size: .
V gene: TRBV24-1
CDR3 DNA: TGTGCCACCAGTGCCCGGGACAGGGGCGTTACGCAGTATTTT
CDR3 protein: CATSARDRGVTQYF

J gene: TRBJ2-1
D gene: .
clone size: many
V gene: TRBV12-3/TRBV12-4
CDR3 DNA: TGTGCCAGCACCTCGCCGTCTAGCAGTAACAATGAGCAGTTCTTC
CDR3 protein: CASTSPSSSNNEQFF

J gene: TRBJ2-7
D gene: .
clone size: few
V gene: TRBV29-1
CDR3 DNA: TGCAGCGTTGAGTCTCCCAGGGACTACGAGCAGTACTTC
CDR3 protein: CSVESPRDYEQYF

J gene: TRBJ1-2
D gene: .
clone size: few
V gene: TRBV20-1
CDR3 DNA: TGCAGTGCTAGACGTGCGGCTGACACCTTC
CDR3 protein: CSARRAADTF

J gene: TRBJ2-3
D gene: .
clone size: many
V gene: TRBV7-9
CDR3 DNA: TGTGCCAGCAGACGAACTAGCACAGATACGCAGTATTTT
CDR3 protein: CASRRTSTDTQYF

J gene: TRBJ2-7
D gene: TRBD2
clone size: .
V gene: TRBV7-2
CDR3 DNA: TGTGCCAGCCGGGGGACTAGCGGGATAGGCGAGCAGTACTTC
CDR3 protein: CASRGTSGIGEQYF